The 20 T cell receptor beta chains below all came from one sample that was sequenced in a study of technical replicates of blood from a few donors. Profiling relied on immunoSEQ multiplex PCR, and the TCRdb table lists in-frame clones only, not all of them. The sample carries 65,000 to 90,000 clones, about 90% recorded once. What was sequenced was T cells isolated from PBMCs. The receptors derive from a human donor in good health.

J is TRBJ1-2 and V is TRBV19; tentatively, D is TRBD1 (6 bases). This CDR3 has 14 amino acids. The germline V gene encodes CDR1 LNHDA and CDR2 SQIVND (reference sequence). V lost 0 bases and J lost 1, with 6 bases in between. In nucleotides, the CDR3 is TGTGCCAGTAGTATAGACAGGGGTAACTATGGCTACACCTTC. Its protein product is CASSIDRGNYGYTF.

V gene TRBV6-1 combines with J gene TRBJ2-7; 7 bases are a match to TRBD2. CDR3 size: 14 residues. V was pared by 6 bases and J by 2 bases, with 7 bases of the junction left unmatched. Germline V gene data show CDR1 as MNHNS and CDR2 as SASEGT. CDR3 region: CASRLGGGPYEQYF. The CDR3 region has the DNA TGTGCCAGCAGGTTGGGGGGAGGGCCCTACGAGCAGTACTTC.

The chain is built from TRBV6-6 and TRBJ2-3; maybe TRBD2 (5 bases). Trimming pared 5 bases from V and 1 base from J, leaving 13 bases between. The CDR3 runs to 15 residues. The germline V gene encodes CDR1 MNHNY and CDR2 SVGAGI (reference sequence). The CDR3 loop is CASSARDGGTDTQYF. The CDR3 DNA is TGTGCCAGCAGTGCCCGGGATGGGGGCACAGATACGCAGTATTTT.

The CDR3 region has the DNA TGCGCCAGCAGCCAGGGACGGGGGGAGGACACTGAAGCTTTCTTT. Translation: CASSQGRGEDTEAFF. The chain links TRBV4-1 to TRBJ1-1; TRBD1 might be the D (5 bases). The germline V gene encodes CDR1 MGHRA and CDR2 YSYEKL. The CDR3 runs to 15 residues. V gave up 3 bases and J gave up 3 bases, with 14 bases separating them.

The chain carries TRBV28 and TRBJ1-2; D possibly corresponds to TRBD1 (6 bases). The V and J ends lost 8 bases and 7 bases respectively, with 26 bases between them. This CDR3 has 16 amino acids. CDR1 and CDR2 from the germline V gene are MDHEN and SYDVKM. The CDR3 sequence is CASGPGGHRKGGGYTF. The CDR3, as DNA: TGTGCCAGCGGCCCCGGGGGGCACCGTAAAGGGGGTGGCTACACCTTC.

The sample holds one count of this clone. The chain joins TRBV10-1 to TRBJ2-7; 11 nucleotides agree with TRBD2. V was clipped by 10 bases and J by 6 bases; unmatched bases: 11. The CDR3 totals 14 residues. From germline, CDR1 is WNHNN and CDR2 SYGVQD (reference sequence). As DNA, the CDR3 is TGCGCCACGGATAGCGGGAGGGCCGGAATCGAGCAGTACTTC. Protein product: CATDSGRAGIEQYF.

This chain joins TRBV18 and TRBJ2-6; the D is unclear. V shed 6 bases and J shed 0 bases, with 12 bases lying between them. Germline CDR1 is KGHSH and CDR2 is LQKENI. CDR3 length: 16 residues. The CDR3, as DNA: TGTGCCAGCTCTACGATACACAGCTCTGGGGCCAACGTCCTGACTTTC. Its protein is CASSTIHSSGANVLTF.

This clone was found a few times. This rearrangement joins TRBV9 to TRBJ1-1, with 9 nucleotides matching TRBD1. The CDR3 contains 15 residues. From germline, CDR1 is SGDLS and CDR2 YYNGEE. The V and J ends lost 4 bases and 12 bases, in that order; junction bases with no gene match: 16. Here the CDR3 reads CASSPLKEGQGSTFF. CDR3 coding DNA: TGTGCCAGCAGCCCCCTTAAGGAGGGACAGGGTTCGACTTTCTTT. The complete variable domain, with remaining parts taken from reference TRBV9 and TRBJ1-1, reads DSGVTQTPKHLITATGQRVTLRCSPRSGDLSVYWYQQSLDQGLQFLIQYYNGEERAKGNILERFSAQQFPDLHSELNLSSLELGDSALYFCASSPLKEGQGSTFFGQGTRLTVV.

The chain recombines TRBV14 with TRBJ2-3; TRBD2 matches at 7 bases. Germline V gene sequence: CDR1 SGHDN, CDR2 FVKESK. The CDR3 is made up of 17 amino acids. The V and J ends lost 1 base and 6 bases, in that order; junction bases with no gene match: 13. The CDR3 DNA follows: TGTGCCAGCAGCCAAGTCGGCGGGAGTTTAGTTAGTGATACGCAGTATTTT. Protein product: CASSQVGGSLVSDTQYF.

The chain carries TRBV5-4 and TRBJ1-1, with TRBD1 matching over 7 bases. The CDR3 totals 15 residues. Germline V gives CDR1 SGHNT, CDR2 YYREEE (reference sequence). Trimming at V came to 0 bases and at J to 1 base, leaving 3 bases not matched to a gene. The DNA of the CDR3 is TGTGCCAGCAGCTTGGGGACAGGAAAGAACACTGAAGCTTTCTTT. It codes for CASSLGTGKNTEAFF. Drawing the rest from reference TRBV5-4 and TRBJ1-1, the complete variable domain is ETGVTQSPTHLIKTRGQQVTLRCSSQSGHNTVSWYQQALGQGPQFIFQYYREEENGRGNFPPRFSGLQFPNYSSELNVNALELDDSALYLCASSLGTGKNTEAFFGQGTRLTVV.

DNA of the CDR3: TGTGCCAGCAGCAAAAGGGGTCTCTCAGATACGCAGTATTTT. Its protein is CASSKRGLSDTQYF. This chain connects TRBV9 to TRBJ2-3, with a possible D match to TRBD1 (5 bases). V lost 4 bases and J 4 bases, leaving 13 bases between the germline ends. Germline V gene data show CDR1 as SGDLS and CDR2 as YYNGEE. The CDR3 contains 14 residues.

The chain links TRBV5-6 to TRBJ1-5; 9 bases fit TRBD1. The CDR3 runs to 15 residues. The trim removed 0 bases at V and 2 bases at J, leaving 0 bases unmatched. Germline V CDR1 and CDR2: SGHDT, YYEEEE. The chain's CDR3 is CASSLGTGGNQPQHF. The CDR3 DNA sequence: TGTGCCAGCAGCTTGGGGACAGGGGGCAATCAGCCCCAGCATTTT.

This chain joins TRBV5-1 and TRBJ2-7, with 9 bases identical to TRBD1. This CDR3 has 14 amino acids. The trim removed 4 bases at V and 5 bases at J, leaving 7 bases unmatched. Germline V gene sequence: CDR1 SGHRS, CDR2 YFSETQ. The CDR3 protein is CASSEWDRDHEQYF. CDR3 DNA sequence: TGCGCCAGCAGCGAGTGGGACAGGGACCACGAGCAGTACTTC.

The chain uses TRBV6-1 and TRBJ1-2; 7 bases align to TRBD1. The V segment lost 5 bases and the J segment 8 bases; nucleotides outside the gene matches: 14. The CDR3 is 15 amino acids. Per the germline V gene, CDR1 is MNHNS and CDR2 is SASEGT. CDR3 sequence: CASSLRTGAPPGYTF. The CDR3 coding sequence is TGTGCCAGCAGTCTTCGAACAGGGGCACCCCCGGGCTACACCTTC.

The chain carries TRBV29-1 and TRBJ2-6, with 7 bases fitting TRBD1. V was pared by 1 base and J by 1 base, with 7 bases of the junction left unmatched. Germline assignment: CDR1 SQVTM and CDR2 ANQGSEA. The CDR3 length is 17 residues. DNA of the CDR3: TGCAGCGTTGAAGTGGGACAGCTTGCTTCTGGGGCCAACGTCCTGACTTTC. This gives the protein CSVEVGQLASGANVLTF.

This chain connects TRBV5-4 to TRBJ2-3; the D gene is possibly TRBD2 (6 bases). The CDR3 extends over 14 amino acids. Trimming took off 5 bases at V and 4 bases at J, with 14 bases between the two ends. Germline CDR1 reads SGHNT; CDR2 reads YYREEE (reference sequence). The CDR3 DNA sequence: TGTGCCAGCAGGACTCCGACTAGTTCAGATACGCAGTATTTT. Its protein is CASRTPTSSDTQYF.

This sequence joins TRBV6-1 and TRBJ1-1; 7 nucleotides line up with TRBD1. CDR1 MNHNS and CDR2 SASEGT come from the germline V gene. This CDR3 contains 13 residues. J lost 0 bases, V lost 6 bases, and 1 base had no gene match. DNA for the CDR3: TGTGCCAGCAGGACAGGGCTGAACACTGAAGCTTTCTTT. Its translation: CASRTGLNTEAFF.

This clone was picked up one time. This rearrangement joins TRBV29-1 to TRBJ1-2; no clear D gene. The CDR3 covers 13 residues. Per germline, CDR1 SQVTM and CDR2 ANQGSEA. The ends were cut back, 6 bases at V and 8 bases at J, with 19 bases in the middle. CDR3 in DNA: TGCAGCGTCCGAGGAGGGTCCGCAAGAGGCTACACCTTC. This codes for CSVRGGSARGYTF.

This chain joins TRBV4-2 and TRBJ2-7; D is perhaps TRBD2 (5 bases). The CDR3 contains 16 residues. Germline CDR1 is LGHNA and CDR2 is YNFKEQ. V was cut by 3 bases and J by 2 bases, with 17 bases left in between. The CDR3, as DNA: TGTGCCAGCAGCCAGCCTCACCTTGGGAGAACCTACGAGCAGTACTTC. Amino acids: CASSQPHLGRTYEQYF.

V and J are TRBV6-1 and TRBJ2-7, with 8 bases that match TRBD1. The length of the CDR3 is 16 residues. From germline, CDR1 is MNHNS and CDR2 SASEGT. Trimming took 0 bases from V and 6 from J; bases not matched to a gene: 10. In nucleotides, the CDR3 is TGTGCCAGCAGTGAAGCCCTAGACAGGGGAAGGGCCGAGCAGTACTTC. It yields the protein CASSEALDRGRAEQYF.